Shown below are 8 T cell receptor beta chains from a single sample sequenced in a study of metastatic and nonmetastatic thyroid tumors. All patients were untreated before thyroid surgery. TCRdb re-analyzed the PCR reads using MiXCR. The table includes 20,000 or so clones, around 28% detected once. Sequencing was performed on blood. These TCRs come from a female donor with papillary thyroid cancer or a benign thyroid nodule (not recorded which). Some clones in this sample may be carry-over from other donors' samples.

The CDR3 spells CASSTRLEQYF. CDR3 DNA: TGTGCCAGCTCAACCAGACTCGAGCAGTACTTC. The chain recombines TRBV18 with TRBJ2-7; D is unclear. Between the trimmed V and J ends, which lost 5 bases and 6 bases, there was a span of 8 bases. From germline, CDR1 is KGHSH and CDR2 LQKENI. CDR3 size: 11 residues.

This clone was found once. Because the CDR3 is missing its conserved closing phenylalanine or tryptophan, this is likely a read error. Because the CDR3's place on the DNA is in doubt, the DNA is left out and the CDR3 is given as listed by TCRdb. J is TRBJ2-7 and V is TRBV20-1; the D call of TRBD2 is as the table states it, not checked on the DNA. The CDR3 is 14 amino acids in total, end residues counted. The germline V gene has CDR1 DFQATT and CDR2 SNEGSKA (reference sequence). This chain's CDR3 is CSARDLRTSGRGYL.

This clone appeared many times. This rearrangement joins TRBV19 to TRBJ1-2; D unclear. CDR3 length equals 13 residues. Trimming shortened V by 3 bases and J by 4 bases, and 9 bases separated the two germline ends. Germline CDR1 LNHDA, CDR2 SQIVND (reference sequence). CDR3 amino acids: CASSIWGSYGYTF. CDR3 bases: TGTGCCAGTAGTATTTGGGGAAGCTATGGCTACACCTTC.

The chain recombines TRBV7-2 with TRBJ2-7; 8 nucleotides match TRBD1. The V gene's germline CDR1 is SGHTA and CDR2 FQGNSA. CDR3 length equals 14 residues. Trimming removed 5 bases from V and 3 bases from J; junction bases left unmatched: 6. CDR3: CASSQDRVNYEQYF. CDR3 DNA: TGTGCCAGCAGCCAGGACAGGGTTAACTACGAGCAGTACTTC.

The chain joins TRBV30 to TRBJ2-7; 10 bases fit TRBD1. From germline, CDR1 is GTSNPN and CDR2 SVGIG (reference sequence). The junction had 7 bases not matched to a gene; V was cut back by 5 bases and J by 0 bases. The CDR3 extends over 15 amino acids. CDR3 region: CAWGTGQGSSYEQYF. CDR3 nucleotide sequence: TGTGCCTGGGGAACGGGACAGGGGTCCTCCTACGAGCAGTACTTC. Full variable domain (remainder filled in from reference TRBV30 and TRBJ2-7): SQTIHQWPATLVQPVGSPLSLECTVEGTSNPNLYWYRQAAGRGLQLLFYSVGIGQISSEVPQNLSASRPQDRQFILSSKKLLLSDSGFYLCAWGTGQGSSYEQYFGPGTRLTVT.

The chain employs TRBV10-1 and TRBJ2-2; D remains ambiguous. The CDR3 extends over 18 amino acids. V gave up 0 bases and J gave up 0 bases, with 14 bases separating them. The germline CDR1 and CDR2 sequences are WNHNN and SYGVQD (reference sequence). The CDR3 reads CASSESPRNYPNTGELFF. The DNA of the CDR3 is TGCGCCAGCAGTGAGTCCCCTAGAAACTATCCGAACACCGGGGAGCTGTTTTTT.

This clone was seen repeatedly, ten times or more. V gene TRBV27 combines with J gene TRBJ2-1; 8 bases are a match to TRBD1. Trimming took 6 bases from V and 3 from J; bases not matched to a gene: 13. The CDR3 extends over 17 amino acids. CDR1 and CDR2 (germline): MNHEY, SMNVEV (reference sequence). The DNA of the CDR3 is TGTGCCAGCAGAAACCCCCTGGACAGGGAACACTACAATGAGCAGTTCTTC. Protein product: CASRNPLDREHYNEQFF.

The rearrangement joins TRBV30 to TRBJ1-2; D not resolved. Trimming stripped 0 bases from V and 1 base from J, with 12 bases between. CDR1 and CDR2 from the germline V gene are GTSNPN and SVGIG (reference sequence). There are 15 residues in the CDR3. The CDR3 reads CAWSVWSHLNYGYTF. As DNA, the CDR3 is TGTGCCTGGAGTGTATGGTCTCACCTTAACTATGGCTACACCTTC. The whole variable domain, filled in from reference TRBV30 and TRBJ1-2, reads SQTIHQWPATLVQPVGSPLSLECTVEGTSNPNLYWYRQAAGRGLQLLFYSVGIGQISSEVPQNLSASRPQDRQFILSSKKLLLSDSGFYLCAWSVWSHLNYGYTFGSGTRLTVV.